One T cell receptor beta chain is described in this entry. As yet, its antigen is unknown. The data originate from a study of OX40 agonist ivuxolimab in advanced cancers. Looking at the study overall: Ivuxolimab, an antibody acting as an agonist of OX40 (CD134), was used to treat patients. Across the patients, intravenous ivuxolimab was delivered every 2 weeks at 0.01 to 10 mg/kg.

The germline V and J ends were trimmed by 4 bases and 8 bases, with 21 bases remaining between them. The germline V gene has CDR1 SGHRS and CDR2 YFSETQ. The CDR3 totals 15 residues. Here immunoSEQ multiplex PCR was the method, and the copy in TCRdb shows in-frame clones only, minus some. The sample records tens of thousands of clones, about 85% being singletons. Study-level points and caveats: It was not determined which antigens were specifically recognized by the peripheral T cells that had undergone clonal expansion.

Sequencing used CD4+ or CD8+ T cells sorted from blood, obtained in a trial of the OX40 agonist ivuxolimab. The chain combines TRBV5-1 with TRBJ1-2; TRBD1 is a possible D gene (5 bases). This TCR was recovered from an adult with an advanced solid tumor such as melanoma, head and neck, liver or kidney cancer. CDR3 DNA: TGCGCCAGCAGCCCCTCGGGGGTGCAGGGCACGGGCTACACCTTC. It specifies CASSPSGVQGTGYTF.